This T cell receptor (beta chain) was sequenced for a study of beta chain features in type 1 diabetes. V lost 6 bases, J lost 1 base, and 10 bases lay in between. Germline loops: CDR1 KGHSH, CDR2 LQKENI. The CDR3 has 13 amino acids. General observations from the study: The cDNA sequencing approach could over-represent high-TCR-expressing cells.

This clone occurred a few times. Its antigen remains unidentified. Of the isolated RNA, all was reverse transcribed, and so the sequenced material was expressed TCRB transcripts. Here immunoSEQ multiplex PCR was the method, and the copy in TCRdb shows in-frame clones only, minus some. The sample contains some 220,000 clones, roughly a tenth of which appear only once. V is TRBV18 and J is TRBJ2-7; D not certain. Sequenced input: central memory CD4+ T cells from blood. The receptor's source is a man aged 18 to 29 in good health. This CDR3 is CASSQDGSYEQYF. The CDR3 DNA reads TGTGCCAGCTCCCAGGACGGTTCCTACGAGCAGTACTTC.